This T cell receptor (beta chain) was sequenced in a study of blood T cell repertoires in COVID-19. Study details: Researchers got acute and convalescent COVID-19 samples from the United States, Italy and Spain.

V shed 6 bases and J shed 2 bases, with 10 bases lying between them. Germline values: CDR1 LNHDA, CDR2 SQIVND (reference sequence). The CDR3 is 14 residues long. This clone was picked up a small number of times. Adults between about 18 and 95 years of age took part from about 24 US areas. Cohort 3 recovered donors had two negative PCRs, clearance, or symptom resolution. The assay was immunoSEQ multiplex PCR, and TCRdb's table has in-frame clones only and misses some. The sample shows approximately 470,000 clones, 87% of them seen only once. The TCR sequence derives from a woman under 30 who had recovered from COVID-19. Source material: PBMCs or T cells enriched from blood (not recorded which). The V gene is TRBV19, the J gene TRBJ1-4; D may be TRBD1 (6 bases). The CDR3, as DNA: TGTGCCAGTAGCCAGGGGTCTACTAATGAAAAACTGTTTTTT. This gives the protein CASSQGSTNEKLFF.